What follows are 18 T cell receptor beta chains derived from one specimen sequenced in a study of T cell responses to AZD1222 COVID-19 vaccine. Profiled with immunoSEQ multiplex PCR; TCRdb holds only in-frame clones, not every one. The sample shows approximately 130,000 clones, 88% of them seen only once. The starting material was peripheral blood, obtained 28 days after the second AZD1222 dose. These receptor sequences come from an adult who received the AZD1222 COVID-19 vaccine.

The sample holds one count of this clone. The chain is built from TRBV3-1 (or the pseudogene TRBV3-2) and TRBJ2-3, with 7 bases that match TRBD1. The CDR3 totals 13 residues. V lost 2 bases, J lost 4 bases, and 0 bases stayed unmatched. CDR1 LGHDT and CDR2 YNNKEL come from the germline V gene (reference sequence). DNA for the CDR3: TGTGCCAGCAGCCAAACAGGGGCAGATACGCAGTATTTT. Translation: CASSQTGADTQYF.

V and J are TRBV7-7 and TRBJ2-1; 8 nucleotides line up with TRBD2. CDR1 SSHAT and CDR2 FNYEAQ come from the germline V gene (reference sequence). The CDR3 sequence is 15 residues long. The V and J ends lost 6 bases and 3 bases, in that order; junction bases with no gene match: 7. The CDR3 is CASSLSSGLYNEQFF. The CDR3, as DNA: TGTGCCAGCAGTTTATCTAGCGGGCTCTACAATGAGCAGTTCTTC.

The chain joins TRBV4-1 to TRBJ2-3, with a weak D call TRBD1 (5 bases). The germline gives CDR1 MGHRA, CDR2 YSYEKL. V was pared by 4 bases and J by 2 bases, with 10 bases between. The CDR3 sequence is 14 residues long. Here the CDR3 DNA reads TGCGCCAGCAGCCTTACACAGGACACAGATACGCAGTATTTT. The encoded protein is CASSLTQDTDTQYF.

The chain recombines TRBV5-1 with TRBJ2-7; D may be TRBD2 (6 bases). Germline V gene data show CDR1 as SGHRS and CDR2 as YFSETQ. The CDR3 covers 16 residues. V lost 4 bases and J 6 bases, leaving 23 bases between the germline ends. DNA for the CDR3: TGCGCCAGCAGCGTAGGAGGGCCCCCTTCGGAATCCGAGCAGTACTTC. This encodes CASSVGGPPSESEQYF.

The chain carries TRBV29-1 and TRBJ1-2, with D maybe TRBD1 (5 bases). The CDR3 consists of 14 residues. V was trimmed by 6 bases and J by 5 bases, leaving 19 bases between them. Germline V lookup: CDR1 SQVTM, CDR2 ANQGSEA. The CDR3 is CSVRWQAKGYGYTF. The CDR3 DNA is TGCAGCGTACGTTGGCAGGCGAAGGGGTATGGCTACACCTTC.

V usage is TRBV7-9 and J usage is TRBJ1-2; the match to TRBD1 covers 8 bases. V dropped 5 bases and J dropped 6; count of bases not matched to a gene: 14. The CDR3 has 16 amino acids. CDR1 SEHNR and CDR2 FQNEAQ come from the germline V gene (reference sequence). In DNA, the CDR3 is TGTGCCAGCAGCCCGGGTCAGGGGGCCTCCTTTGATGGCTACACCTTC. Protein: CASSPGQGASFDGYTF.

The rearrangement uses TRBV29-1 and TRBJ1-1; no definite D call. Deletions cut 6 bases from V and 2 bases from J, with 7 bases between. The CDR3 sequence is 11 residues long. CDR1 SQVTM and CDR2 ANQGSEA come from the germline V gene. The CDR3 DNA sequence: TGCAGCGTCGAGGGAAACACTGAAGCTTTCTTT. Amino acid sequence: CSVEGNTEAFF.

The chain has TRBV3-1 (or the pseudogene TRBV3-2) and TRBJ2-5; TRBD1 agrees at 7 bases. Germline CDR1 and CDR2: LGHDT and YNNKEL (reference sequence). Trimming took 2 bases from V and 7 from J; bases not matched to a gene: 10. The CDR3 loop spans 15 amino acids. CDR3 DNA sequence: TGTGCCAGCAGCCAATCCTGGGGGCAGGGGGTGACCCAGTACTTC. The encoded protein is CASSQSWGQGVTQYF.

The chain couples TRBV4-1 to TRBJ1-5; no clear D. V shed 0 bases and J shed 7 bases, with 10 bases lying between them. CDR3 length: 14 amino acids. Germline V gene sequence: CDR1 MGHRA, CDR2 YSYEKL. The CDR3 DNA sequence: TGCGCCAGCAGCCAAGATAGCGTCGGACAGCCCCAGCATTTT. Residues: CASSQDSVGQPQHF.

This chain connects TRBV27 to TRBJ2-1, with 8 nucleotides matching TRBD1. Germline values: CDR1 MNHEY, CDR2 SMNVEV (reference sequence). The CDR3 extends over 15 amino acids. V was pared by 2 bases and J by 4 bases, with 4 bases of the junction left unmatched. Here the CDR3 DNA reads TGTGCCAGCAGTTTAAGGACAGGGTTATACAATGAGCAGTTCTTC. Its protein is CASSLRTGLYNEQFF.

This rearrangement joins TRBV6-5 to TRBJ1-3; TRBD1 matches at 9 bases. With V trimmed by 7 bases and J by 4 bases, 8 bases remained unmatched. From germline, CDR1 is MNHEY and CDR2 SVGAGI. This CDR3 has 15 residues. The DNA for the CDR3 is TGTGCCAGCACTTTCTCACAGGGGGCCGGAAACACCATATATTTT. Translating gives CASTFSQGAGNTIYF.

This chain connects TRBV5-5 to TRBJ1-2, with a possible D match to TRBD1 (5 bases). Germline loops: CDR1 SGHKS, CDR2 YYEKEE (reference sequence). Trimming left V 1 base short and J 5 bases short, with 15 bases between. The CDR3 totals 15 residues. The DNA for the CDR3 is TGTGCCAGCAGCTTGTTCGCCAGGACAACTTATGGCTACACCTTC. This codes for CASSLFARTTYGYTF.

The chain carries TRBV2 and TRBJ2-7; D unresolved. Germline assignment: CDR1 SNHLY and CDR2 FYNNEI. The CDR3 extends over 12 amino acids. V was shortened by 5 bases and J by 7 bases, with 12 bases between the two germline ends. The CDR3 spells CASSPDSLEQYF. The CDR3 DNA is TGTGCCAGCAGTCCCGATAGTTTGGAGCAGTACTTC.

V and J are TRBV5-5 and TRBJ1-2; 9 positions agree with TRBD1. Germline-derived CDR1 and CDR2 are SGHKS and YYEKEE (reference sequence). Losses at the gene ends were 4 bases for V and 6 bases for J; bases not matched to a gene: 7. This CDR3 is built from 14 residues. The CDR3 protein is CASSHPDRGDGYTF. The CDR3 nucleotides are TGTGCCAGCAGCCACCCGGACAGGGGCGATGGCTACACCTTC. Combining the CDR3 with reference TRBV5-5 and TRBJ1-2 gives the whole variable domain DAGVTQSPTHLIKTRGQQVTLRCSPISGHKSVSWYQQVLGQGPQFIFQYYEKEERGRGNFPDRFSARQFPNYSSELNVNALLLGDSALYLCASSHPDRGDGYTFGSGTRLTVV.

The V gene is TRBV19, the J gene TRBJ1-2; D may be TRBD1 (5 bases). The CDR3 is made up of 13 amino acids. Germline CDR1 and CDR2: LNHDA and SQIVND (reference sequence). Trimming stripped 11 bases from V and 7 bases from J, with 20 bases between. The DNA of the CDR3 is TGTGCCGCCCTGAGGGCAGGGACGGGTGGCTACACCTTC. Its translation is CAALRAGTGGYTF.

The rearrangement joins TRBV6-5 to TRBJ1-2; 7 bases map to TRBD1. Germline CDR1 is MNHEY and CDR2 is SVGAGI. The CDR3 totals 15 residues. V was clipped by 5 bases and J by 4 bases; unmatched bases: 10. Here the CDR3 DNA reads TGTGCCAGCAGTCGGGACAGCCTAGGCGGCTATGGCTACACCTTC. Amino acids: CASSRDSLGGYGYTF.

The chain uses TRBV11-3 and TRBJ1-4, with D hard to call. V shed 1 base and J shed 7 bases, with 13 bases lying between them. The CDR3 length is 15 residues. The germline V gene has CDR1 SGHNT and CDR2 YENEEA. This CDR3 is CASSLGLAGTEKLFF. As DNA, the CDR3 is TGTGCCAGCAGCTTAGGCTTAGCCGGCACTGAAAAACTGTTTTTT.

The gene calls are TRBV3-1 (or the pseudogene TRBV3-2) and TRBJ1-5, with D possibly matching TRBD1 (6 bases). The CDR3 has 18 residues. The germline V and J ends were trimmed by 0 bases and 0 bases, with 15 bases remaining between them. Germline V gene sequence: CDR1 LGHDT, CDR2 YNNKEL (reference sequence). CDR3 loop: CASSQDPGGIYSNQPQHF. DNA for the CDR3: TGTGCCAGCAGCCAAGATCCCGGGGGCATCTATAGCAATCAGCCCCAGCATTTT.